A selection of T cell receptor beta chains follows, all from one sample in a study of blood T cell repertoires in COVID-19. Profiling relied on immunoSEQ multiplex PCR, and the TCRdb table lists in-frame clones only, not all of them. This table holds 200,000 to 250,000 clones, approximately 87% found once. Sequenced: peripheral blood. The receptors originated from a man between 60 and 75 years old with acute or convalescent COVID-19. CDR3s include the opening cysteine and the closing phenylalanine or tryptophan. The D gene is left open where the match is weak. Rows give clone size only sometimes, using once, few, many, or a class for an expanded clone.

size: .; D: .; V: TRBV11-3; J: TRBJ2-7; DNA: TGTGCCAGCAGCTTCGGGTCCTCCTACGAGCAGTACTTC; CDR3: CASSFGSSYEQYF
size: .; D: TRBD2; V: TRBV24-1; J: TRBJ2-1; DNA: TGTGCCACCAGAGACGGGAGGAGACCCTACAATGAGCAGTTCTTC; CDR3: CATRDGRRPYNEQFF
size: .; D: .; V: TRBV5-6; J: TRBJ2-7; DNA: TGTGCCAGCAGCTTGAAGAGGCTAAAAAGTCGGTACGAGCAGTACTTC; CDR3: CASSLKRLKSRYEQYF
size: .; D: TRBD1; V: TRBV5-1; J: TRBJ1-2; DNA: TGCGCCAGCAGCTTGGGCCTCGGGACAGGGGACTATGGCTACACCTTC; CDR3: CASSLGLGTGDYGYTF
size: .; D: TRBD2; V: TRBV27; J: TRBJ2-1; DNA: TGTGCCAGCAGCCCCCTAGCGGGAGTTACGGTTGAGCAGTTCTTC; CDR3: CASSPLAGVTVEQFF
size: .; D: TRBD1; V: TRBV30; J: TRBJ2-7; DNA: TGTGCCTTTTGGGACAGGGGCTACGAGCAGTACTTC; CDR3: CAFWDRGYEQYF
size: .; D: .; V: TRBV6-6; J: TRBJ1-2; DNA: TGTGCCGCCACGGTAGAAAACTATGGCTACACCTTC; CDR3: CAATVENYGYTF
size: .; D: .; V: TRBV6-5; J: TRBJ1-1; DNA: TGTGCCAGCATGAGGGACACTGAAGCTTTCTTT; CDR3: CASMRDTEAFF
size: .; D: TRBD1; V: TRBV19; J: TRBJ2-5; DNA: TGTGCCAGTAGTACCGGGACAGCCTTGGGTGAGACCCAGTACTTC; CDR3: CASSTGTALGETQYF
size: .; D: .; V: TRBV29-1; J: TRBJ2-1; DNA: TGCAGCGTTGAAGGGCCAGCGGAGAGATACAATGAGCAGTTCTTC; CDR3: CSVEGPAERYNEQFF
size: few; D: .; V: TRBV28; J: TRBJ1-4; DNA: TGTGCCAGCAGTTTATATGGTCAGGGGCGAGGCGGCGAAAAACTGTTTTTT; CDR3: CASSLYGQGRGGEKLFF
size: .; D: TRBD1; V: TRBV3-1/TRBV3-2; J: TRBJ1-1; DNA: TGTGCCAGCAGCTCCGGGACAGAGGCTTTCTTT; CDR3: CASSSGTEAFF
size: .; D: TRBD2; V: TRBV6-4; J: TRBJ2-1; DNA: TGTGCCAGCAGTGACTCTGGGACTAGCGGAGACAATGAGCAGTTCTTC; CDR3: CASSDSGTSGDNEQFF
size: .; D: .; V: TRBV4-3; J: TRBJ1-1; DNA: TGCGCCAGCAGCCAAGATCCCTCAGGGCTACAGGCCGATTTCTTT; CDR3: CASSQDPSGLQADFF
size: .; D: TRBD1; V: TRBV28; J: TRBJ1-2; DNA: TGTGCCAGCAGTTCCGGGACAGGGGCCAACTATGGCTACACCTTC; CDR3: CASSSGTGANYGYTF
size: few; D: TRBD1; V: TRBV11-2; J: TRBJ2-4; DNA: TGTGCCAGCAGCTTAGTGGTCCCGACAGGGGGTGTCAAAAACATTCAGTACTTC; CDR3: CASSLVVPTGGVKNIQYF
size: .; D: TRBD2; V: TRBV7-2; J: TRBJ2-7; DNA: TGTGCCAGCAGCTCCTCTCTAGCGGGAGGCCGCTACGAGCAGTACTTC; CDR3: CASSSSLAGGRYEQYF
size: .; D: .; V: TRBV7-2; J: TRBJ1-1; DNA: TGTGCCAGCAGCACACGTACGAACACTGAAGCTTTCTTT; CDR3: CASSTRTNTEAFF
size: .; D: .; V: TRBV19; J: TRBJ2-7; DNA: TGTGCCAGTAGTTTGGGGCACGAGCAGTACTTC; CDR3: CASSLGHEQYF
size: .; D: .; V: TRBV6-5; J: TRBJ1-4; DNA: TGTGCCAGCAGTTTGGGAGGTGGCAGGTCTTTATTTTTT; CDR3: CASSLGGGRSLFF
size: .; D: TRBD1; V: TRBV19; J: TRBJ2-2; DNA: TGTGCCAGTAGTATAGCCCTAAATACAGGGGTCGGGGAGCTGTTTTTT; CDR3: CASSIALNTGVGELFF
size: .; D: .; V: TRBV7-3; J: TRBJ1-6; DNA: TGTGCCAGCAGCCAGTCCCAGGGGCCGTCATCACCCCTCCACTTT; CDR3: CASSQSQGPSSPLHF
size: .; D: .; V: TRBV24-1; J: TRBJ1-1; DNA: TGTGCCACCTCGGGGGGGAACACTGAAGCTTTCTTT; CDR3: CATSGGNTEAFF
size: .; D: TRBD1; V: TRBV5-1; J: TRBJ1-1; DNA: TGCGCCAGCAGCTTGGGGGGACAGGGGTATACTGAAGCTTTCTTT; CDR3: CASSLGGQGYTEAFF
size: .; D: .; V: TRBV6-5; J: TRBJ2-3; DNA: TGTGCCAGCAGTTTTCAGTCCGTGGATACGCAGTATTTT; CDR3: CASSFQSVDTQYF
size: .; D: .; V: TRBV4-3; J: TRBJ2-1; DNA: TGCGCCAGCAGCCAAAGCTCTGGCGCTAGCGAGCAGTTCTTC; CDR3: CASSQSSGASEQFF
size: .; D: TRBD1; V: TRBV27; J: TRBJ2-7; DNA: TGTGCCAGCAGTTTGGGAACAGGGGGCGACTACGAGCAGTACTTC; CDR3: CASSLGTGGDYEQYF
size: .; D: .; V: TRBV7-2; J: TRBJ2-7; DNA: TGTGCCAGCAGCGATACAAGGGGGTACGAGCAGTACTTC; CDR3: CASSDTRGYEQYF
size: .; D: .; V: TRBV11-1; J: TRBJ1-1; DNA: TGTGCCAGCAGCTTAGTCCGGGGATCGATTGAAGCTTTCTTT; CDR3: CASSLVRGSIEAFF
size: .; D: .; V: TRBV6-5; J: TRBJ1-3; DNA: TGTGCCAGCAGTTACTCTCTGGGGGCGCCTGGAAACACCATATATTTT; CDR3: CASSYSLGAPGNTIYF
size: .; D: TRBD1; V: TRBV9; J: TRBJ2-1; DNA: TGTGCCAGCAGCGTAGCACAGGGGGCGAACAATGAGCAGTTCTTC; CDR3: CASSVAQGANNEQFF
size: .; D: TRBD2; V: TRBV27; J: TRBJ2-1; DNA: TGTGCCAGCAGTTTTCAACTCCTAGCGGGAGGGTCCAATGAGCAGTTCTTC; CDR3: CASSFQLLAGGSNEQFF
size: .; D: .; V: TRBV11-3; J: TRBJ2-7; DNA: TGTGCCAGCAGCTCGTTGGCCGAGCAGTACTTC; CDR3: CASSSLAEQYF
size: .; D: TRBD2; V: TRBV24-1; J: TRBJ2-1; DNA: TGTGCCACCAGTGACCCGCGGAGGATAGCGGGAGGGGCGAATGAGCAGTTCTTC; CDR3: CATSDPRRIAGGANEQFF
size: .; D: .; V: TRBV12-5; J: TRBJ2-5; DNA: TGTGCTAGTGGTTTGGACACGTCCGAGACCCAGTACTTC; CDR3: CASGLDTSETQYF
size: .; D: .; V: TRBV5-1; J: TRBJ2-7; DNA: TGCGCCAGCACATGGCGGGCCTCCGCTCCCTACGAGCAGTACTTC; CDR3: CASTWRASAPYEQYF
size: .; D: TRBD1; V: TRBV4-1; J: TRBJ1-2; DNA: TGCGCCAGCAGCCTTCCGGACAGGGCTGGCTACACCTTC; CDR3: CASSLPDRAGYTF
size: .; D: TRBD2; V: TRBV12-5; J: TRBJ2-3; DNA: TGTGCTAGTGGTTTGGGACTAGCGGGAACCACAGATACGCAGTATTTT; CDR3: CASGLGLAGTTDTQYF
size: .; D: TRBD1; V: TRBV9; J: TRBJ1-2; DNA: TGTGCCAGCAGCGAGACAGGGAGGATTAACTATGGCTACACCTTC; CDR3: CASSETGRINYGYTF
size: .; D: TRBD1; V: TRBV30; J: TRBJ1-5; DNA: TGTGCCTGGAGGTCGGGGACAGGCTCTTCCATCAGCAATCAGCCCCAGCATTTT; CDR3: CAWRSGTGSSISNQPQHF
size: .; D: TRBD2; V: TRBV19; J: TRBJ2-1; DNA: TGTGCCAGTAGTATGGCTTATGCAGCGGGAGTATGGAATGAGCAGTTCTTC; CDR3: CASSMAYAAGVWNEQFF
size: .; D: .; V: TRBV7-6; J: TRBJ1-6; DNA: TGTGCCAGCAGCTGGGGACAAGATAATTCACCCCTCCACTTT; CDR3: CASSWGQDNSPLHF
size: once; D: TRBD2; V: TRBV27; J: TRBJ2-5; DNA: TGTGCCAGCAGAGCCACTAGCGGGGGACAAGAGACCCAGTACTTC; CDR3: CASRATSGGQETQYF
size: .; D: TRBD1; V: TRBV7-2; J: TRBJ1-4; DNA: TGTGCCAGCAGCCCGAGACGGACAGGGGGCACGGCGGCTAATGAAAAACTGTTTTTT; CDR3: CASSPRRTGGTAANEKLFF
size: .; D: .; V: TRBV2; J: TRBJ1-2; DNA: TGTGCCAGCAGTGAGGGCAGGGTGACGCCGGGCTACACCTTC; CDR3: CASSEGRVTPGYTF
size: .; D: .; V: TRBV28; J: TRBJ2-1; DNA: TGTGCCAGCAGTCCCGGGGCAGGGGGGAATGAGCAGTTCTTC; CDR3: CASSPGAGGNEQFF
size: .; D: .; V: TRBV25-1; J: TRBJ1-6; DNA: TGTGCCAGCAGTGAATATAAGGGGTCCTATAATTCACCCCTCCACTTT; CDR3: CASSEYKGSYNSPLHF
size: .; D: .; V: TRBV28; J: TRBJ1-2; DNA: TGTGCCAGCAGTTTCCCAGGGCCCTGTACCTTC; CDR3: CASSFPGPCTF
size: .; D: .; V: TRBV6-2/TRBV6-3; J: TRBJ2-5; DNA: TGTGCCAGCAGTTACTTGGCGGGGCTCCAAGAGACCCAGTACTTC; CDR3: CASSYLAGLQETQYF
size: .; D: .; V: TRBV5-8; J: TRBJ2-1; DNA: TGTGCCAGCAGCTTGGGAATCGCACAAGCCTACAATGAGCAGTTCTTC; CDR3: CASSLGIAQAYNEQFF
size: .; D: .; V: TRBV2; J: TRBJ1-5; DNA: TGTGCCAGCAGTCCCTCCCGGTTTATCGGGCAGCCCCAGCATTTT; CDR3: CASSPSRFIGQPQHF
size: .; D: .; V: TRBV7-2; J: TRBJ1-5; DNA: TGTGCCAGCAGCTCACAGGGTATTGGCAATCAGCCCCAGCATTTT; CDR3: CASSSQGIGNQPQHF
size: .; D: .; V: TRBV30; J: TRBJ2-2; DNA: TGTGCCTGGAGTGAGAAGTACGGCGGGGAGCTGTTTTTT; CDR3: CAWSEKYGGELFF